Below are 24 T cell receptor beta chains sequenced from a single sample in a study of cytomegalovirus exposure and HLA in healthy donors. With 60 Vbeta and 13 Jbeta primers, the PCR was carried out. Method: immunoSEQ multiplex PCR; TCRdb's copy keeps in-frame clones and lacks some. The sample gives around 160,000 clones, around 78% of which show up once; roughly 1% is in the top ten. The sequenced sample consisted of PBMCs. The receptors originated from a woman aged 40 to 49 in good health and CMV-seronegative.

This sequence joins TRBV29-1 and TRBJ2-2, with 9 bases fitting TRBD2. This CDR3 has 15 amino acids. Germline lookup yields CDR1 SQVTM and CDR2 ANQGSEA. Losses at the gene ends were 6 bases for V and 5 bases for J; bases not matched to a gene: 10. The DNA for the CDR3 is TGCAGCGTCGTCCTTAGCGGGAGAAGTACCGGGGAGCTGTTTTTT. It specifies CSVVLSGRSTGELFF.

J is TRBJ2-3 and V is TRBV5-1; the D is unclear. Trimming took off 3 bases at V and 0 bases at J, with 11 bases between the two ends. Germline V CDR1 and CDR2: SGHRS, YFSETQ. The CDR3 contains 15 residues. In DNA form, the CDR3 reads TGCGCCAGCAGCTCTTCTAGTATTAGCACAGATACGCAGTATTTT. Amino acid sequence: CASSSSSISTDTQYF.

The chain couples TRBV5-1 to TRBJ1-2, with D unclear. CDR1 and CDR2 from the germline V gene are SGHRS and YFSETQ. V lost 0 bases and J 0 bases, leaving 9 bases between the germline ends. The CDR3 loop spans 15 amino acids. The CDR3 protein is CASSLDEGPNYGYTF. CDR3 nucleotides: TGCGCCAGCAGCTTGGACGAGGGCCCTAACTATGGCTACACCTTC.

The rearrangement joins TRBV7-9 to TRBJ1-1; 9 positions agree with TRBD1. The CDR3 length is 16 residues. V shed 0 bases and J 4 bases; nucleotides not matched to a gene: 6. Germline CDR1 and CDR2: SEHNR and FQNEAQ (reference sequence). CDR3 loop: CASSLAGTGTSTEAFF. The CDR3, as DNA: TGTGCCAGCAGCTTAGCAGGGACAGGGACCTCCACTGAAGCTTTCTTT.

The chain links TRBV5-1 to TRBJ1-2, with 11 bases lining up with TRBD1. This CDR3 region has 17 residues. After removal of 0 bases from V and 2 bases from J, the junction contained 6 bases not matched to a gene. The germline V gene has CDR1 SGHRS and CDR2 YFSETQ. CDR3 in amino acids: CASSLVGQGAMNYGYTF. The CDR3 coding sequence is TGCGCCAGCAGCTTGGTAGGACAGGGGGCGATGAACTATGGCTACACCTTC.

In this sample, this clone turned up a few times. The rearrangement uses TRBV2 and TRBJ1-1; D not certain. There are 13 residues in the CDR3. V shed 3 bases and J shed 0 bases, with 5 bases lying between them. Per the germline V gene, CDR1 is SNHLY and CDR2 is FYNNEI. The CDR3 loop reads CASSERLNTEAFF. For the CDR3, the DNA is TGTGCCAGCAGTGAGCGGTTGAACACTGAAGCTTTCTTT.

The gene calls are TRBV18 and TRBJ2-7; perhaps TRBD1 as D (6 bases). There are 13 residues in the CDR3. The V and J ends lost 5 bases and 5 bases respectively, with 13 bases between them. Germline CDR1 KGHSH, CDR2 LQKENI. The CDR3 is CASSNFGQNEQYF. For the CDR3, the DNA is TGTGCCAGCTCAAATTTTGGACAGAACGAGCAGTACTTC.

Only a few counts were recorded for this clone. The V call is TRBV4-1, the J call TRBJ1-2, with TRBD1 matching 9 bases. The V segment lost 1 base and the J segment 2 bases; nucleotides outside the gene matches: 5. The CDR3 consists of 16 residues. Germline-derived CDR1 and CDR2 are MGHRA and YSYEKL. The chain's CDR3 is CASSQGTGVENYGYTF. The CDR3 DNA reads as TGCGCCAGCAGCCAAGGGACAGGGGTGGAGAACTATGGCTACACCTTC.

This chain connects TRBV29-1 to TRBJ1-2; D is perhaps TRBD1 (6 bases). Trimming cost V 4 bases and J 7 bases, with 19 bases left between them. This CDR3 has 14 residues. Germline V CDR1 and CDR2: SQVTM, ANQGSEA. CDR3 region: CSVAGGQWLSGYTF. CDR3 in DNA: TGCAGCGTTGCGGGGGGGCAGTGGTTAAGTGGCTACACCTTC.

The chain links TRBV15 to TRBJ1-1; D possibly corresponds to TRBD1 (5 bases). The ends were cut back, 1 base at V and 7 bases at J, with 19 bases in the middle. CDR1 is LNHNV and CDR2 is YYDKDF in the germline V gene (reference sequence). The CDR3 has 16 residues. The chain's CDR3 is CATSRVEGAGMGEAFF. Written as DNA, the CDR3 is TGTGCCACCAGCAGAGTTGAAGGGGCAGGAATGGGTGAAGCTTTCTTT. The variable domain in full, completed from reference TRBV15 and TRBJ1-1, reads DAMVIQNPRYQVTQFGKPVTLSCSQTLNHNVMYWYQQKSSQAPKLLFHYYDKDFNNEADTPDNFQSRRPNTSFCFLDIRSPGLGDTAMYLCATSRVEGAGMGEAFFGQGTRLTVV.

The count of this clone is one. The chain has TRBV29-1 and TRBJ2-3, with D hard to call. CDR1 SQVTM and CDR2 ANQGSEA come from the germline V gene. This CDR3 is built from 14 residues. Between the trimmed V and J ends, which lost 4 bases and 1 base, there was a span of 12 bases. In DNA form, the CDR3 reads TGCAGCGTTGGTGCGACGGGTGGCACAGATACGCAGTATTTT. As protein: CSVGATGGTDTQYF.

The table lists this clone with a count of one. This chain connects TRBV23-1 to TRBJ2-7, with 13 nucleotides matching TRBD2. TRBV23-1 is reported as an ORF; its role is uncertain. J was trimmed by 2 bases and V by 3 bases; bases with no gene match: 4. This CDR3 region has 16 residues. The CDR3 sequence is CASSHRGLAGAYEQYF. As DNA, the CDR3 is TGCGCCAGCAGTCATCGAGGACTAGCGGGAGCCTACGAGCAGTACTTC.

The V call is TRBV7-3, the J call TRBJ2-7; TRBD1 aligns across 11 bases. V was pared by 2 bases and J by 6 bases, with 0 bases of the junction left unmatched. Germline CDR1 reads SGHTA; CDR2 reads FQGTGA. CDR3 length equals 13 residues. The CDR3 protein is CASSLGTGGEQYF. CDR3 coding DNA: TGTGCCAGCAGCTTAGGGACAGGGGGCGAGCAGTACTTC.

This clone has only a few counts. The rearrangement uses TRBV7-9 and TRBJ2-7, with 12 bases lining up with TRBD2. V trimming: 0 bases; J trimming: 6 bases; junction bases outside the gene matches: 15. The CDR3 is made up of 19 amino acids. Germline V gene lookup returns CDR1 SEHNR and CDR2 FQNEAQ (reference sequence). CDR3 loop: CASSLASDHLTSGRSEQYF. The CDR3, as DNA: TGTGCCAGCAGCTTAGCTTCAGACCATCTTACTAGCGGGAGGTCCGAGCAGTACTTC.

The J gene is TRBJ1-5, the V gene TRBV15; the match to TRBD1 covers 10 bases. The CDR3 runs to 18 residues. Looked up from germline, CDR1 is LNHNV and CDR2 is YYDKDF (reference sequence). Trimming removed 9 bases from V and 1 base from J; junction bases left unmatched: 15. This CDR3 is CATGQGTGEAWSNQPQHF. CDR3 nucleotides: TGTGCCACGGGCCAAGGGACAGGGGAGGCGTGGAGCAATCAGCCCCAGCATTTT.

This clone occurred a few times. This chain uses TRBV28 with TRBJ1-1; 8 nucleotides align to TRBD1. The CDR3 covers 16 residues. V gave up 4 bases and J gave up 0 bases; unmatched junction bases: 7. The V gene's germline CDR1 is MDHEN and CDR2 SYDVKM. The CDR3 sequence is CASSSDRVYLNTEAFF. The CDR3 DNA reads as TGTGCCAGCAGTTCGGACAGGGTTTACTTGAACACTGAAGCTTTCTTT.

The chain carries TRBV7-8 and TRBJ2-5; TRBD1 agrees at 7 bases. This CDR3 has 13 amino acids. The V and J ends lost 1 base and 4 bases, in that order; junction bases with no gene match: 0. CDR1 is SGHVS and CDR2 is FQNEAQ in the germline V gene. The CDR3 sequence is CASSLGTGETQYF. The CDR3 region has the DNA TGTGCCAGCAGCTTAGGGACAGGAGAGACCCAGTACTTC.

This clone showed up just a few times. The chain employs TRBV6-5 and TRBJ1-1, with unresolved D. The CDR3 is made up of 14 amino acids. Germline CDR1 is MNHEY and CDR2 is SVGAGI. Trimming left V 6 bases short and J 5 bases short, with 16 bases between. The CDR3 protein is CASRSDGGWTEAFF. For the CDR3, the DNA is TGTGCCAGCAGGTCCGACGGAGGGTGGACTGAAGCTTTCTTT.

The gene calls are TRBV5-1 and TRBJ2-1; 10 bases map to TRBD2. The CDR3 is 16 residues long. Trimming took 3 bases from V and 9 from J; bases not matched to a gene: 12. The germline gives CDR1 SGHRS, CDR2 YFSETQ. The DNA for the CDR3 is TGCGCCAGCAGCTCCCCCACTAGCGGGAATGGTGGTGAGCAGTTCTTC. This sequence encodes CASSSPTSGNGGEQFF.

CDR3 sequence: CASRTSDRYEQYF. The CDR3 DNA sequence: TGTGCCAGCCGGACTAGCGACCGCTACGAGCAGTACTTC. This chain links TRBV6-5 with TRBJ2-7; TRBD2 matches at 9 bases. Germline assignment: CDR1 MNHEY and CDR2 SVGAGI. Unmatched junction bases numbered 5, after V lost 8 bases and J lost 3 bases. This CDR3 is 13 amino acids long.

The V and J genes are TRBV13 and TRBJ1-4; 8 bases map to TRBD1. Germline CDR1 and CDR2: PRHDT and FYEKMQ (reference sequence). The junction had 13 bases not matched to a gene; V was cut back by 5 bases and J by 5 bases. The CDR3 extends over 17 amino acids. In nucleotides, the CDR3 is TGTGCCAGCAGCCTCCAAAGGACAGGGTCATTAAATGAAAAACTGTTTTTT. It encodes CASSLQRTGSLNEKLFF.

The chain recombines TRBV6-1 with TRBJ2-2; possible D gene TRBD1, 5 bases. Germline CDR1 and CDR2: MNHNS and SASEGT. Trimming cost V 4 bases and J 2 bases, with 8 bases left between them. CDR3 length: 14 residues. CDR3 protein: CASSVQGNTGELFF. The CDR3 nucleotides read TGTGCCAGCAGTGTCCAGGGTAACACCGGGGAGCTGTTTTTT.

This clone was counted a few times. The chain recombines TRBV6-1 with TRBJ1-4, with 7 bases aligning to TRBD1. With V trimmed by 8 bases and J by 5 bases, 5 bases remained unmatched. From germline, CDR1 is MNHNS and CDR2 SASEGT. CDR3 size: 13 residues. The CDR3 loop reads CASADRENEKLFF. The CDR3 DNA follows: TGTGCCAGCGCCGACAGGGAAAATGAAAAACTGTTTTTT.

The gene calls are TRBV29-1 and TRBJ1-5; D possibly corresponds to TRBD1 (5 bases). V was clipped by 7 bases and J by 6 bases, with 13 bases between them. The CDR3 totals 12 residues. Germline CDR1 SQVTM, CDR2 ANQGSEA. The CDR3 spells CSASWGSQPQHF. The CDR3 DNA follows: TGCAGCGCCTCGTGGGGCAGTCAGCCCCAGCATTTT.